This T cell receptor beta chain was observed in a study of vaccination effects on CD4 cells after COVID-19. Looking at the study overall: Expansion with viral peptide pools was applied to antigen-specific CD4+ T cells by the ViraFEST assay prior to sequencing. Sample donation by two convalescent patients took place 16 days and one week before vaccination. A density of about 2 million PBMC per well was used; these cells were cultured with about 10 IU/ml IL-2 and approximately 9.4 ug/ml peptides.

This CDR3 has 16 amino acids. J lost 5 bases, V lost 4 bases, and 6 bases had no gene match. Germline-derived CDR1 and CDR2 are SGHTA and FQGTGA. The repertoire was sequenced with immunoSEQ multiplex PCR; TCRdb's copy has only in-frame clones and lacks some. The data show around 50,000 clones, roughly three quarters seen once. Turning to this clone: Its antigen is currently unknown.

Scientists isolated CD4+ T cells after a roughly 10-day culture period ended. This individual contracted SARS-CoV-2 between March and December 2020, as verified by PCR. Sequencing was performed on CD4+ T cells from PBMCs cultured without peptide, taken before COVID-19 vaccination. The TCR was taken from a human donor who had a prior SARS-CoV-2 infection. J is TRBJ2-5 and V is TRBV7-3; 14 bases map to TRBD2. CDR3 residues: CASSSTGTSGSETQYF. CDR3 sequence (DNA): TGTGCCAGCAGCTCCACCGGGACTAGCGGGAGCGAGACCCAGTACTTC.